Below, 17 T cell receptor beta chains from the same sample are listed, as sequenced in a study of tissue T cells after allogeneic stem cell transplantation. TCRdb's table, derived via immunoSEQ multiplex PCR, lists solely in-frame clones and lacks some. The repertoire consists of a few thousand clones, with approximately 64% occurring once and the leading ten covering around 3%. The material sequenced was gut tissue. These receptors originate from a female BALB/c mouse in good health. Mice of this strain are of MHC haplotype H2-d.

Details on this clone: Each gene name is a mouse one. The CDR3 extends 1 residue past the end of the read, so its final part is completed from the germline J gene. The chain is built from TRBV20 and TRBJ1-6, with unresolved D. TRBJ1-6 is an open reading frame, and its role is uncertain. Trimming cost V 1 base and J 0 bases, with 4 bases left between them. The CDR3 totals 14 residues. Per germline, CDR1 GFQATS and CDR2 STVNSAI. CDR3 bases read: TGTGGTGCTAGGGCGGGTTCCTATAATTCGCCCCTCTAC. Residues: CGARAGSYNSPLY. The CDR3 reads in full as CGARAGSYNSPLYF.

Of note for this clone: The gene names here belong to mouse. CDR3 residues: CASRDWGCSYEQYF. Partial CDR3 DNA: TGTGCCAGCAGGGACTGGGGGTGCTCCTATGAACAGTAC. V and J are TRBV24 and TRBJ2-7, with TRBD2 matching over 10 bases. The sequence runs out 1 residue before the end of the CDR3; the remainder is reconstructed from the germline J gene. V was clipped by 6 bases and J by 0 bases; unmatched bases: 2. Germline values: CDR1 KGHTA, CDR2 FRNEEI. The CDR3 consists of 14 residues.

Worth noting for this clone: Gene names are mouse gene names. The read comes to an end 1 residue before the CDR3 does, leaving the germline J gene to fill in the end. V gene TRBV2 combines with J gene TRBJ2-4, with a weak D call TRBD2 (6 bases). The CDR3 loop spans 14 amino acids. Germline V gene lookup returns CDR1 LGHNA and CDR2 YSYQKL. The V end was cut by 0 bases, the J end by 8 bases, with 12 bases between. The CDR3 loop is CASSQDSWGGTLYF. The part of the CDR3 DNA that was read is TGTGCCAGCAGCCAAGATAGCTGGGGAGGCACCTTGTAC.

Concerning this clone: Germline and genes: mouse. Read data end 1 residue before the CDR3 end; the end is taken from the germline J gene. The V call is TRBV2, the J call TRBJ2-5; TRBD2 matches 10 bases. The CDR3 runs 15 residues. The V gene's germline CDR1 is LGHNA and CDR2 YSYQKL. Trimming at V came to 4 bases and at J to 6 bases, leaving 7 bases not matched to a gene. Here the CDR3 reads CASSPPTGGLDTQYF. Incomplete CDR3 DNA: TGTGCCAGCAGCCCCCCGACTGGGGGGTTGGACACCCAGTAC.

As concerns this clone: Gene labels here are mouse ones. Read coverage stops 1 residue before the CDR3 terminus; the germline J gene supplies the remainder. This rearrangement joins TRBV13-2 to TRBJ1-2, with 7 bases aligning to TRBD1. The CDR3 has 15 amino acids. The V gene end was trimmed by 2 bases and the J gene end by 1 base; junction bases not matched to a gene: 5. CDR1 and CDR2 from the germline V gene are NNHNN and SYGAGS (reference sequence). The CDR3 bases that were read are TGTGCCAGCGGTGAGCCGGGACAGAAAAACTCCGACTACACC. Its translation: CASGEPGQKNSDYT. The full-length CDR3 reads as CASGEPGQKNSDYTF.

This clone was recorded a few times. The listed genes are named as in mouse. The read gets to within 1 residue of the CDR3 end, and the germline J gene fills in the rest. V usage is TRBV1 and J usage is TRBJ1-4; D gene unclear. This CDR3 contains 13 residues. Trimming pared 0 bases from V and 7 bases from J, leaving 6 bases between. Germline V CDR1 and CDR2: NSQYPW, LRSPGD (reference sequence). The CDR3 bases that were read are TGCACCTGCAGTGCAGATCCCCCCGAAAGATTATTT. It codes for CTCSADPPERLF. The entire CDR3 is CTCSADPPERLFF.

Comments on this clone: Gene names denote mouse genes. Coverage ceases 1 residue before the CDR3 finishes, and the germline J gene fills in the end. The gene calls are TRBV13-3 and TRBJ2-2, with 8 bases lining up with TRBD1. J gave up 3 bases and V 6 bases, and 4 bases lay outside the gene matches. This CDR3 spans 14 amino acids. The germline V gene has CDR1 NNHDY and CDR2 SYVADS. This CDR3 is CASKDRADTGQLYF. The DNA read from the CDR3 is TGTGCCAGCAAGGACAGGGCGGACACCGGGCAGCTCTAC.

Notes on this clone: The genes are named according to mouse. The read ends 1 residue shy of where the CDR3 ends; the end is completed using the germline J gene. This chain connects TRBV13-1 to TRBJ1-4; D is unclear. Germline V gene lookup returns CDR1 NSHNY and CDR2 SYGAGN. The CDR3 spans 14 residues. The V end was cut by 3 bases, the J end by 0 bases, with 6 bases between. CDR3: CASSGGISNERLFF. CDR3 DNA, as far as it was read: TGTGCCAGCAGTGGGGGAATTTCCAACGAAAGATTATTT.

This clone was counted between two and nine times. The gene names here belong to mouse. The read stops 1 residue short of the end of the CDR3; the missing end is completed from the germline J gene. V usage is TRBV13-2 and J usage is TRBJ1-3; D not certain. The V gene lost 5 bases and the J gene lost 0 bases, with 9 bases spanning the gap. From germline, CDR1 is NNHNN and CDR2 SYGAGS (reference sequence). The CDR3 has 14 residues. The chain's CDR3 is CASGLRDSGNTLYF. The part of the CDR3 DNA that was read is TGTGCCAGCGGACTCCGAGATTCTGGAAATACGCTCTAT.

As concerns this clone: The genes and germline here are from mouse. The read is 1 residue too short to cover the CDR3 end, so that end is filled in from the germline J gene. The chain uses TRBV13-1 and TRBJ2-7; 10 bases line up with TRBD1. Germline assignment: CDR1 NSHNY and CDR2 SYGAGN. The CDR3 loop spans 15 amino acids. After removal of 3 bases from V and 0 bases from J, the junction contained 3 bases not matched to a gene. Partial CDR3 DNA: TGTGCCAGCAGTGGGGGACAGGGGAGCTCCTATGAACAGTAC. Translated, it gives CASSGGQGSSYEQY. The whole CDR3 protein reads CASSGGQGSSYEQYF.

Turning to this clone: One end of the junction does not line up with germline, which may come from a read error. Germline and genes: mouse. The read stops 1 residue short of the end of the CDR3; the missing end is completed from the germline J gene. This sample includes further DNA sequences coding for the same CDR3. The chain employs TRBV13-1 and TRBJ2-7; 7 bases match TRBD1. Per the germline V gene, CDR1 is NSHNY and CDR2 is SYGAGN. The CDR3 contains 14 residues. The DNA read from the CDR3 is TGCGCCAGCAGCGAAAGCGCAGGGGGCTATGAACAGTAC. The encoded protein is CASSESAGGYEQY. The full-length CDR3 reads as CASSESAGGYEQYF.

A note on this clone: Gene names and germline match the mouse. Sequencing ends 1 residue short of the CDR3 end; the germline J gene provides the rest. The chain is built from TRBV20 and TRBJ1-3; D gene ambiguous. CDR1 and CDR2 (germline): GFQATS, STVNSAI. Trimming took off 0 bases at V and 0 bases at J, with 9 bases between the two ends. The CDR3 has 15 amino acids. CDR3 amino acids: CGARDPLNSGNTLYF. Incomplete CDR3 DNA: TGTGGTGCTAGGGATCCCCTCAATTCTGGAAATACGCTCTAT. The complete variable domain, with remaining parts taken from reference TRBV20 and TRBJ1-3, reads GALVYQYPRRTICKSGTSMRMECQAVGFQATSVAWYRQSPQKTFELIALSTVNSAIKYEQNFTQEKFPISHPNLSFSSMTVLNAYLEDRGLYLCGARDPLNSGNTLYFGEGSRLIVV.

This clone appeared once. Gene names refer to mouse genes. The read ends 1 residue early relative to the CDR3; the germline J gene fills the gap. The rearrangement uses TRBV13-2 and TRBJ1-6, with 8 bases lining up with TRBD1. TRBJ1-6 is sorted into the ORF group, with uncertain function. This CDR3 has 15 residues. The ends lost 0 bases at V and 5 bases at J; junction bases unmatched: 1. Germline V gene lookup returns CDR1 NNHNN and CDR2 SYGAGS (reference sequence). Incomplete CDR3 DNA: TGTGCCAGCGGTGATGGACAGGGGCATAATTCGCCCCTCTAC. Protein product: CASGDGQGHNSPLY. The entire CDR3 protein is CASGDGQGHNSPLYF.

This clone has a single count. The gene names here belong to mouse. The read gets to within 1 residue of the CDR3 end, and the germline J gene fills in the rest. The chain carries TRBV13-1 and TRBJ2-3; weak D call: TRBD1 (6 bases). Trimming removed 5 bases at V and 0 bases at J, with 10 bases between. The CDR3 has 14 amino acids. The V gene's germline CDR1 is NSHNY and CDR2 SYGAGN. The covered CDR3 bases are TGTGCCAGCAGCCCGGGACAAAGTGCAGAAACGCTGTAT. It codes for CASSPGQSAETLY. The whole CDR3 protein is CASSPGQSAETLYF.

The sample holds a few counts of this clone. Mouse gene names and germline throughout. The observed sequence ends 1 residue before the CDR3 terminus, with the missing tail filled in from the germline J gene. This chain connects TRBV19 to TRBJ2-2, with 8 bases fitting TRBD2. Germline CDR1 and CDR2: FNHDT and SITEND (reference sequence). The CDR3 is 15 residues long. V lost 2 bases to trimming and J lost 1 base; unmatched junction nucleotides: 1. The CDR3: CASSILGGNTGQLYF. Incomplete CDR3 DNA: TGTGCCAGCAGTATTCTGGGGGGAAACACCGGGCAGCTCTAC.

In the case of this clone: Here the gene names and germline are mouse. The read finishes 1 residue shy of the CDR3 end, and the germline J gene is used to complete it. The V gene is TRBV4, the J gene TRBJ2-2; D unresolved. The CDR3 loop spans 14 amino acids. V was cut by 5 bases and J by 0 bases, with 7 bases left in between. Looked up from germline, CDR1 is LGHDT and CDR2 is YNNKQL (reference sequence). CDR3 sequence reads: CASSRTANTGQLYF. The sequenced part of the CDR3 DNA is TGTGCCAGCAGCAGGACGGCAAACACCGGGCAGCTCTAC.

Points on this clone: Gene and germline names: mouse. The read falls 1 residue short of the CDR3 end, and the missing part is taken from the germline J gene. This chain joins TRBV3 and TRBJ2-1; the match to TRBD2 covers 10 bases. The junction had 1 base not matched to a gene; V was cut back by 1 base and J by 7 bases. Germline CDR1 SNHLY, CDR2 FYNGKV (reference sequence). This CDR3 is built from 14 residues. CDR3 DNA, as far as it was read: TGTGCCAGCAGCTTAGACTGGGGGGGGGCTGAGCAGTTC. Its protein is CASSLDWGGAEQF. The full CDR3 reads CASSLDWGGAEQFF. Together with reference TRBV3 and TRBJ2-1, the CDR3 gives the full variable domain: GPKVLQIPSHQIIDMGQMVTLNCDPVSNHLYFYWYKQILGQQMEFLVNFYNGKVMEKSKLFKDQFSVERPDGSYFTLKIQPTALEDSAVYFCASSLDWGGAEQFFGPGTRLTVL.